This note documents a single TCR beta chain sequence. Its antigen is as yet unknown. A junction end diverges from the germline sequence, so it may reflect a read error. This specimen belongs to a study of blood T cells in healthy people across ages. The CDR3 spans 15 residues. Germline V CDR1 and CDR2: LGHDT, YNNKEL (reference sequence). General study findings and limits: When set beside aged donors, long-lived donors presented more naive CD4+ cells and higher diversity.

The second PCR ran about 6 to 12 cycles with a sample-barcoded 5' primer and J-beta primers. Each CDR3 protein gets one entry after TCRdb re-called the 5' RACE reads with MiXCR. The sample includes about 1.6 million distinct CDR3 sequences, 34% of them seen just once. Donors were systemically healthy Caucasian individuals from Russia aged roughly 6 to 100 years. Extracted total RNA amounted to at least 5 micrograms for each sample. The J gene is TRBJ2-6, the V gene TRBV3-1, with 7 bases matching TRBD2. The sequencing sample was made of blood. This clonotype originated in a woman aged 25 to 39 in good health. CDR3 amino acids: CVSSQGRAGANVLTF. CDR3 nucleotide sequence: TGTGTCAGCAGCCAAGGGAGGGCTGGGGCCAACGTCCTGACTTTC. Filled out from reference TRBV3-1 and TRBJ2-6, the complete variable domain reads DTAVSQTPKYLVTQMGNDKSIKCEQNLGHDTMYWYKQDSKKFLKIMFSYNNKELIINETVPNRFSPKSPDKAHLNLHINSLELGDSAVYFCVSSQGRAGANVLTFGAGSRLTVL.